This T cell receptor beta chain was retrieved from a study of blood T cell repertoires in COVID-19. Study-level information: Italy, Spain and the United States were the sources of the convalescent and acute COVID-19 samples.

The CDR3 has 16 residues. CDR1 and CDR2 (germline): MNHEY, SMNVEV (reference sequence). Trimming shortened V by 7 bases and J by 0 bases, and 13 bases separated the two germline ends. Sequencing was performed with immunoSEQ multiplex PCR; in TCRdb, only in-frame clones are kept and a portion is missing. This sample has about 170,000 clones; approximately 81% occur once, and the top ten carry under 4%. This chain uses TRBV27 with TRBJ1-6; D not certain. Sequencing was done on a sample of peripheral blood. This clonotype was obtained from a human donor with acute or convalescent COVID-19. The donor label of this sample is uncertain. CDR3 in DNA: TGTGCCAGCACCTCCTTCGGGAGCTCCTATAATTCACCCCTCCACTTT. This translates into CASTSFGSSYNSPLHF.